These 25 T cell receptor beta chains came from one sample sequenced in a study of blood T cell repertoires in COVID-19. Method: immunoSEQ multiplex PCR; TCRdb's copy keeps in-frame clones and lacks some. The sample carries roughly 200,000 clones, 70% to 90% recorded once. Material for sequencing was peripheral blood. These receptors came from a human donor with active or convalescent COVID-19. The donor label of this sample is uncertain.

This chain connects TRBV27 to TRBJ1-5, with a weak D call TRBD1 (6 bases). Germline CDR1 MNHEY, CDR2 SMNVEV (reference sequence). This CDR3 region has 18 residues. V was shortened by 5 bases and J by 5 bases, with 25 bases between the two germline ends. CDR3 nucleotides: TGTGCCAGCAGTAACCTGCGGCGAGGACAGAATCGGGATCAGCCCCAGCATTTT. Translation gives CASSNLRRGQNRDQPQHF.

This clone was observed a single time. V gene TRBV11-1 combines with J gene TRBJ1-2, with 9 bases fitting TRBD1. J was trimmed by 1 base and V by 5 bases; bases with no gene match: 5. Germline loops: CDR1 SGHAT, CDR2 FQDESV (reference sequence). CDR3 size: 15 residues. The CDR3 coding sequence is TGTGCCAGCAGCGACCGGGACAGGGATAACTATGGCTACACCTTC. It specifies CASSDRDRDNYGYTF.

Ten or more counts support this clone. This chain uses TRBV5-8 with TRBJ1-2; D is possibly TRBD1 (5 bases). V shed 4 bases and J shed 8 bases, with 12 bases lying between them. The germline gives CDR1 SGHTS, CDR2 YDEGEE. This CDR3 comprises 12 residues. The CDR3 DNA is TGTGCCAGCAGCCACCGGAGGGGAGGCTACACCTTC. Translating it yields CASSHRRGGYTF.

The chain combines TRBV29-1 with TRBJ2-7; TRBD2 agrees at 12 bases. The CDR3 totals 13 residues. CDR1 is SQVTM, CDR2 ANQGSEA, per germline. Trimming removed 2 bases from V and 11 bases from J; junction bases left unmatched: 7. This chain's CDR3 is CSVELAGGNLKYF. The CDR3 nucleotides are TGCAGCGTTGAACTAGCGGGAGGGAACCTGAAGTACTTC.

This clone is a singleton in its sample. This chain uses TRBV2 with TRBJ2-7, with TRBD2 identical over 14 bases. Per germline, CDR1 SNHLY and CDR2 FYNNEI. CDR3 length: 17 amino acids. Unmatched junction bases numbered 6, after V lost 3 bases and J lost 2 bases. The DNA of the CDR3 is TGTGCCAGCAGTGAGACTAGCGGGAGGGAATTAACCTACGAGCAGTACTTC. This sequence encodes CASSETSGRELTYEQYF. The full variable domain, completed using reference TRBV2 and TRBJ2-7, is EPEVTQTPSHQVTQMGQEVILRCVPISNHLYFYWYRQILGQKVEFLVSFYNNEISEKSEIFDDQFSVERPDGSNFTLKIRSTKLEDSAMYFCASSETSGRELTYEQYFGPGTRLTVT.

The chain's CDR3 is CASSPGQSIGYGYTF. The CDR3, as DNA: TGTGCCAGCAGCCCCGGACAGTCCATTGGGTATGGCTACACCTTC. The chain uses TRBV5-4 and TRBJ1-2, with a tentative D call TRBD1 (6 bases). Germline-derived CDR1 and CDR2 are SGHNT and YYREEE (reference sequence). Trimming took off 4 bases at V and 5 bases at J, with 18 bases between the two ends. The CDR3 has 15 amino acids.

CDR3 sequence reads: CASSPPGQGYTDTQYF. In nucleotides, the CDR3 is TGTGCCAGCTCACCACCGGGACAGGGGTACACAGATACGCAGTATTTT. This chain uses TRBV18 with TRBJ2-3, with 10 bases matching TRBD1. There are 16 residues in the CDR3. The junction had 2 bases not matched to a gene; V was cut back by 0 bases and J by 2 bases. The V gene's germline CDR1 is KGHSH and CDR2 LQKENI.

The J gene is TRBJ2-5, the V gene TRBV11-3; 10 nucleotides line up with TRBD2. This CDR3 is 14 amino acids long. J gave up 2 bases and V 7 bases, and 4 bases lay outside the gene matches. Per germline, CDR1 SGHNT and CDR2 YENEEA. The CDR3, as DNA: TGTGCCAGCACCCTAGCGGGGGTTCAAGAGACCCAGTACTTC. Its protein product is CASTLAGVQETQYF.

This clone was counted only a few times. This chain uses TRBV29-1 with TRBJ1-2, with D unresolved. This CDR3 region has 13 residues. V was trimmed by 4 bases and J by 1 base, leaving 10 bases between them. Germline loops: CDR1 SQVTM, CDR2 ANQGSEA. In DNA, the CDR3 is TGCAGCGTTGTGCACAGCCATAACTATGGCTACACCTTC. It specifies CSVVHSHNYGYTF.

This rearrangement joins TRBV4-2 to TRBJ1-1; D is unresolved. Germline V lookup: CDR1 LGHNA, CDR2 YNFKEQ. Between the trimmed V and J ends, which lost 5 bases and 10 bases, there was a span of 20 bases. The CDR3 contains 14 residues. This CDR3 reads CASSRPGDSDGAFF. CDR3 DNA sequence: TGTGCCAGCAGCAGACCCGGGGATAGTGATGGAGCTTTCTTT.

The chain couples TRBV19 to TRBJ2-7, with TRBD1 as a possible D gene (6 bases). Germline assignment: CDR1 LNHDA and CDR2 SQIVND (reference sequence). CDR3 length: 14 residues. The V gene lost 11 bases and the J gene lost 2 bases, with 19 bases spanning the gap. The CDR3, as DNA: TGTGCCCTAACCTGGGACACTCAAGCCTACGAGCAGTACTTC. The encoded protein is CALTWDTQAYEQYF. Combining the CDR3 with reference TRBV19 and TRBJ2-7 gives the whole variable domain DGGITQSPKYLFRKEGQNVTLSCEQNLNHDAMYWYRQDPGQGLRLIYYSQIVNDFQKGDIAEGYSVSREKKESFPLTVTSAQKNPTAFYLCALTWDTQAYEQYFGPGTRLTVT.

The CDR3 sequence is CASSELFRTGLNTEAFF. Here the CDR3 DNA reads TGCGCCAGCAGTGAGTTATTTCGGACAGGGTTGAACACTGAAGCTTTCTTT. This chain uses TRBV10-1 with TRBJ1-1, with TRBD1 identical over 8 bases. J lost 0 bases, V lost 1 base, and 7 bases had no gene match. Germline CDR1 WNHNN, CDR2 SYGVQD (reference sequence). This CDR3 has 17 amino acids.

The gene calls are TRBV28 and TRBJ1-2; TRBD1 is a possible D gene (5 bases). V was clipped by 7 bases and J by 4 bases, with 16 bases between them. Germline V CDR1 and CDR2: MDHEN, SYDVKM. The CDR3 consists of 14 residues. The CDR3 DNA reads TGTGCCAGCACTTTTCACGGGACTCGCTATGGCTACACCTTC. Amino acid sequence: CASTFHGTRYGYTF.

V gene TRBV29-1 combines with J gene TRBJ1-1; 9 nucleotides line up with TRBD1. There are 14 residues in the CDR3. Germline V gene lookup returns CDR1 SQVTM and CDR2 ANQGSEA. Unmatched junction bases numbered 8, after V lost 6 bases and J lost 3 bases. The CDR3 bases are TGCAGCGTCGGACAGGGGATTAAGGACACTGAAGCTTTCTTT. Encoded protein: CSVGQGIKDTEAFF.

This chain links TRBV19 with TRBJ2-1; 8 nucleotides agree with TRBD1. With V trimmed by 4 bases and J by 0 bases, 2 bases remained unmatched. This CDR3 spans 15 amino acids. Germline loops: CDR1 LNHDA, CDR2 SQIVND (reference sequence). CDR3 in amino acids: CASSNTGGSYNEQFF. The CDR3 nucleotides read TGTGCCAGTAGTAATACAGGGGGCTCCTACAATGAGCAGTTCTTC.

This clone was counted between two and nine times. The rearrangement links TRBV11-2 to TRBJ2-1; 7 nucleotides align to TRBD2. Germline V CDR1 and CDR2: SGHAT, FQNNGV. This CDR3 has 13 residues. Trimming removed 5 bases from V and 15 bases from J; junction bases left unmatched: 13. The CDR3 DNA is TGTGCCAGCAGCCGTCACTTAGCGGGTCGCCTGTTCTTC. It encodes CASSRHLAGRLFF. Complete variable domain (other parts from reference TRBV11-2 and TRBJ2-1): EAGVAQSPRYKIIEKRQSVAFWCNPISGHATLYWYQQILGQGPKLLIQFQNNGVVDDSQLPKDRFSAERLKGVDSTLKIQPAKLEDSAVYLCASSRHLAGRLFFGPGTRLTVL.

The CDR3 DNA is TGTGCCTGGAGTGGTCAGTTTAATGAAAAACTGTTTTTT. This sequence encodes CAWSGQFNEKLFF. This chain connects TRBV30 to TRBJ1-4, with no clear D. CDR3 length: 13 residues. With 1 base removed from V and 4 bases from J, the gap between germline ends came to 7 bases. The germline gives CDR1 GTSNPN, CDR2 SVGIG (reference sequence).

The CDR3 loop is CATKGTGRGNNEQFF. CDR3 nucleotide sequence: TGTGCCACCAAGGGCACCGGGAGGGGCAACAATGAGCAGTTCTTC. The gene calls are TRBV15 and TRBJ2-1; 8 positions agree with TRBD2. Germline V CDR1 and CDR2: LNHNV, YYDKDF (reference sequence). There are 15 residues in the CDR3. With 7 bases clipped from V and 5 bases from J, the junction kept 10 bases outside the gene matches.

The rearrangement uses TRBV13 and TRBJ2-3; TRBD1 matches 7 bases. Per germline, CDR1 PRHDT and CDR2 FYEKMQ (reference sequence). The CDR3 runs to 16 residues. Losses at the gene ends were 0 bases for V and 0 bases for J; bases not matched to a gene: 3. The CDR3 loop is CASSLGQGYSTDTQYF. CDR3 in DNA: TGTGCCAGCAGCTTAGGACAGGGGTATAGCACAGATACGCAGTATTTT.

The rearrangement links TRBV2 to TRBJ2-7, with 8 bases fitting TRBD2. V shed 2 bases and J 2 bases; nucleotides not matched to a gene: 8. CDR3 length equals 16 residues. The germline V gene has CDR1 SNHLY and CDR2 FYNNEI. The CDR3 loop is CASSESPAGAPYEQYF. The CDR3 region has the DNA TGTGCCAGCAGTGAATCGCCAGCGGGGGCTCCCTACGAGCAGTACTTC.

The chain uses TRBV21-1 and TRBJ2-5; the DNA was not used to check the table's D call, TRBD1. TRBV21-1 is annotated as a pseudogene. There are 14 residues in the CDR3. CDR3 amino acids: CASSKPPGQETQYF. As DNA, the CDR3 is TGTGCCAGCAGCAAACCCCCAGGGCAAGAGACCCAGTACTTC.

The chain links TRBV6-5 to TRBJ2-4; D might be TRBD2 (5 bases). Germline loops: CDR1 MNHEY, CDR2 SVGAGI. The CDR3 contains 14 residues. The V gene lost 2 bases and the J gene lost 7 bases, with 12 bases spanning the gap. CDR3 sequence reads: CASSYGRRGNIQYF. As DNA, the CDR3 is TGTGCCAGCAGTTACGGTCGTAGAGGGAACATTCAGTACTTC.

This chain connects TRBV5-5 to TRBJ1-1, with unresolved D. The CDR3 has 13 residues. Germline-derived CDR1 and CDR2 are SGHKS and YYEKEE (reference sequence). Trimming removed 4 bases from V and 2 bases from J, with 9 bases in between. CDR3 in amino acids: CASSLTTNTEAFF. DNA for the CDR3: TGTGCCAGCAGCCTTACAACAAACACTGAAGCTTTCTTT.

The rearrangement uses TRBV28 and TRBJ1-1; TRBD1 aligns across 11 bases. V lost 6 bases to trimming and J lost 7 bases; unmatched junction nucleotides: 13. The CDR3 loop spans 16 amino acids. CDR1 and CDR2 from the germline V gene are MDHEN and SYDVKM. This CDR3 reads CASSPNTGQGAFEAFF. DNA of the CDR3: TGTGCCAGCAGCCCTAATACAGGACAGGGGGCCTTTGAAGCTTTCTTT.

This clone has just a few counts. The chain couples TRBV4-3 to TRBJ2-3; 12 nucleotides agree with TRBD2. The CDR3 is 15 amino acids. Germline assignment: CDR1 LGHNA and CDR2 YSLEER. J gave up 4 bases and V 8 bases, and 7 bases lay outside the gene matches. CDR3 DNA: TGCGCCAGCGGCAGGGGACTAGCGGGCGCAGATACGCAGTATTTT. It yields the protein CASGRGLAGADTQYF.